This T cell receptor beta chain was sequenced for a study of cytomegalovirus exposure and HLA in healthy donors. With 10 bases removed from V and 3 bases from J, the gap between germline ends came to 16 bases. The germline CDR1 and CDR2 sequences are LGHNA and YNFKEQ. The CDR3 spans 15 residues. Profiling relied on immunoSEQ multiplex PCR, and the TCRdb table lists in-frame clones only, not all of them. This table has 130,000 to 150,000 clones, just over 90% appearing once. J is TRBJ1-6 and V is TRBV4-2; D uncertain. The clonotype was recovered from a man aged 18 to 30 in good health and CMV-seronegative. Input material: PBMCs. The CDR3 loop reads CATTRGGDYNSPLHF. CDR3 DNA: TGTGCCACTACCCGGGGTGGCGACTATAATTCACCCCTCCACTTT.